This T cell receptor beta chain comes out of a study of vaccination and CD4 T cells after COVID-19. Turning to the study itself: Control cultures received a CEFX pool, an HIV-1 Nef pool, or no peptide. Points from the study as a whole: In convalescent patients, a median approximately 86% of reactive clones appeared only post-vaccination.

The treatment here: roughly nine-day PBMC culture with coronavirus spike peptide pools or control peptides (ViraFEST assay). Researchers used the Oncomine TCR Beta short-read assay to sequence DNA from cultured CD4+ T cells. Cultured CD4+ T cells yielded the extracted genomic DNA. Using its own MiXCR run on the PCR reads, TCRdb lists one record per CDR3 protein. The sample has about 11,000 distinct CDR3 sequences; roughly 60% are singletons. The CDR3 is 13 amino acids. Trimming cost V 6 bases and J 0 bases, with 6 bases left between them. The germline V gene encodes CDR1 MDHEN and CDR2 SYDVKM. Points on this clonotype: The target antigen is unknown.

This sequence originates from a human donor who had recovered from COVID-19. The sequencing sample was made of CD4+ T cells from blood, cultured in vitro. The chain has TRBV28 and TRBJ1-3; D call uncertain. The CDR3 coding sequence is TGTGCCAGCAGATTAAGCTCTGGAAACACCATATATTTT. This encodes CASRLSSGNTIYF.